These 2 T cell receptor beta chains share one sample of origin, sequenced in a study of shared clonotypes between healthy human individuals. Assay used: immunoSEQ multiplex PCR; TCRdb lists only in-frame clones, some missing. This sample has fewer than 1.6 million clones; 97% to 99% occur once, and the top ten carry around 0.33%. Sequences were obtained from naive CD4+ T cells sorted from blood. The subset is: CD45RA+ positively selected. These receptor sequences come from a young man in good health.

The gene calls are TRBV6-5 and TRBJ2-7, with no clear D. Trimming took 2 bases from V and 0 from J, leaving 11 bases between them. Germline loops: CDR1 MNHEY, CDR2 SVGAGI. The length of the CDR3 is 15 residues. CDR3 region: CASSYAVGDSYEQYF. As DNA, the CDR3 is TGTGCCAGCAGTTACGCGGTCGGAGACTCCTACGAGCAGTACTTC.

The CDR3 reads CASSQGAGGFQETQYF. CDR3 DNA: TGTGCCAGCAGCCAAGGAGCGGGAGGTTTTCAAGAGACCCAGTACTTC. The chain has TRBV14 and TRBJ2-5; the match to TRBD2 covers 9 bases. The germline V gene encodes CDR1 SGHDN and CDR2 FVKESK. V trimming: 1 base; J trimming: 2 bases; junction bases outside the gene matches: 5. The CDR3 contains 16 residues. The whole variable domain, filled in from reference TRBV14 and TRBJ2-5, reads EAGVTQFPSHSVIEKGQTVTLRCDPISGHDNLYWYRRVMGKEIKFLLHFVKESKQDESGMPNNRFLAERTGGTYSTLKVQPAELEDSGVYFCASSQGAGGFQETQYFGPGTRLLVL.